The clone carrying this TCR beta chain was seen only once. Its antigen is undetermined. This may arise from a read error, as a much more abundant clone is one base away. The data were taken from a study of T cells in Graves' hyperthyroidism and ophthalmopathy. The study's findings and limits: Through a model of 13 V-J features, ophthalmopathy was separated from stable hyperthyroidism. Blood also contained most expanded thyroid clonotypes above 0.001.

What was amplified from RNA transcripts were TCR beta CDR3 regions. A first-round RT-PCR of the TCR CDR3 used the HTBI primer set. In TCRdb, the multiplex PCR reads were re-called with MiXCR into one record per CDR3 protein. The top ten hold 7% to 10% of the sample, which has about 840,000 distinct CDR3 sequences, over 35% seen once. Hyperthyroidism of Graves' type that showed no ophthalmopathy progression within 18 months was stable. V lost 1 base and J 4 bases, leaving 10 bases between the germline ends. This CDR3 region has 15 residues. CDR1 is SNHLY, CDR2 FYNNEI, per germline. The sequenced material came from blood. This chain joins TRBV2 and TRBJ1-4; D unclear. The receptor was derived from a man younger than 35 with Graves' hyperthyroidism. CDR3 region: CASSEEGANNEKLFF. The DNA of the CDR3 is TGTGCCAGCAGTGAAGAGGGAGCCAATAATGAAAAACTGTTTTTT.